This TCR beta chain was sequenced during a study of blood T cell repertoires in COVID-19. Overall study: Italy, Spain and the United States were the sources of the convalescent and acute COVID-19 samples.

Some clones are missing from TCRdb's copy, which holds only in-frame ones; the method was immunoSEQ multiplex PCR. The data hold about 400,000 clones, with over 75% observed a single time. Recruitment covered some 25 US areas and drew participants whose ages spanned roughly 18 to 100 years. Germline loops: CDR1 KGHDR, CDR2 SFDVKD. J gave up 7 bases and V 3 bases, and 7 bases lay outside the gene matches. This CDR3 spans 16 amino acids. In its sample, this clone was seen once. This chain uses TRBV24-1 with TRBJ1-5, with TRBD1 matching 11 bases. The clonotype originates from a woman aged 40 to 50 with acute COVID-19. Source material: PBMCs or T cells enriched from blood (not recorded which). The CDR3 region is CATSDPKGQGVQPQHF. The CDR3 DNA reads as TGTGCCACCAGTGATCCTAAGGGACAGGGGGTCCAGCCCCAGCATTTT.